The entry below describes one T cell receptor beta chain. The antigen it binds to is not known. No quality values exist for individual bases; no much larger clone is one base distant. The data are from a study of T cell changes during pregnancy in multiple sclerosis (dated by TCRdb to about 2019). Some background on the complete study: The study looked at changes in the T cell repertoire across pregnancy in women with multiple sclerosis.

Receptor libraries were prepared by the immunoSEQ multiplex PCR assay. As stored in TCRdb, this immuneACCESS dataset retains in-frame rearrangements with V and J assigned. A fraction of the clones does not appear; measured against another copy, unresolved V genes explain less than half of the discrepancy, and the remainder lacks a known reason. The sample table contains some 100,000 clones; only one count was recorded for about 91% of them. Of the sample, around 3% is held by the ten largest clones. Reading from cysteine to phenylalanine, the CDR3 counts 14 amino acids. The retained sequence is limited to the CDR3, 42 bases, with the frame set at the first base. V is reduced by 10 bases and J by 0 bases, leaving a spacing of 16 bases between them. As encoded in the germline V gene, CDR1 is MDHEN while CDR2 is SYDVKM.

The source was peripheral blood, collected in the second trimester of pregnancy. The receptor was derived from a female donor with multiple sclerosis, enrolled in a pregnancy study. In this chain, TRBV28 is recombined with TRBJ2-7; the D gene is possibly TRBD2, with 5 bases matching. The CDR3 amino acid sequence is: CATDTRFDSYEQYF. The DNA is as follows: TGTGCCACCGACACTAGGTTCGACTCCTACGAGCAGTACTTC.